Below are 13 T cell receptor beta chains sequenced from a single sample in a study of shared clonotypes between healthy human individuals. The protocol was immunoSEQ multiplex PCR, while the TCRdb copy is restricted to in-frame clones and leaves out a portion. Found here are 2.5 million or so clones, around nine tenths of them singletons; the top ten hold around 0.15%. The material sequenced was naive CD4+ T cells sorted from blood. Subset given: CD45RA+ positively selected. These receptors were obtained from a man aged 18 to 30 in good health.

The chain joins TRBV7-2 to TRBJ2-7; D is perhaps TRBD1 (6 bases). CDR3 length: 12 amino acids. The germline V gene encodes CDR1 SGHTA and CDR2 FQGNSA. Trimming stripped 5 bases from V and 6 bases from J, with 11 bases between. The CDR3 protein is CASSHRDREQYF. CDR3 coding DNA: TGTGCCAGCAGCCACAGGGATCGCGAGCAGTACTTC.

The V and J genes are TRBV5-1 and TRBJ2-7; TRBD1 matches 8 bases. V lost 4 bases to trimming and J lost 5 bases; unmatched junction nucleotides: 17. This CDR3 region has 17 residues. Germline V gene sequence: CDR1 SGHRS, CDR2 YFSETQ. The CDR3 coding sequence is TGCGCCAGCAGCCAAAGGGGCGGGACAGGCAAGTCCCACGAGCAGTACTTC. This encodes CASSQRGGTGKSHEQYF.

Comments on this clone: Other DNA sequences within the sample encode an identical CDR3. The rearrangement uses TRBV9 and TRBJ2-5, with D unclear. Trimming removed 0 bases from V and 3 bases from J, with 9 bases in between. Germline CDR1 is SGDLS and CDR2 is YYNGEE. The CDR3 totals 14 residues. CDR3 in DNA: TGTGCCAGCAGCGTAGGAGGAAGAGAAGAGACCCAGTACTTC. It codes for CASSVGGREETQYF.

This chain links TRBV2 with TRBJ2-2; no clear D gene. Trimming pared 5 bases from V and 6 bases from J, leaving 10 bases between. Germline loops: CDR1 SNHLY, CDR2 FYNNEI. The CDR3 covers 13 residues. The CDR3 loop reads CASSSSRAGELFF. The CDR3 nucleotides read TGTGCCAGCAGTAGTAGTCGGGCCGGGGAGCTGTTTTTT.

The rearrangement links TRBV25-1 to TRBJ1-6; TRBD1 aligns across 8 bases. CDR1 and CDR2 from the germline V gene are MGHDK and SYGVNS. With V trimmed by 4 bases and J by 8 bases, 7 bases remained unmatched. The CDR3 length is 15 residues. In DNA, the CDR3 is TGTGCCAGCAGTGGATCCGGGACAGGTTATTCACCCCTCCACTTT. Amino acid sequence: CASSGSGTGYSPLHF.

This chain uses TRBV10-3 with TRBJ1-2; D remains unclear. The CDR3 totals 15 residues. Per the germline V gene, CDR1 is ENHRY and CDR2 is SYGVKD. Deletions cut 3 bases from V and 0 bases from J, with 11 bases between. The CDR3 is CAISDRVNPNYGYTF. The CDR3 region has the DNA TGTGCCATCAGTGATCGGGTCAATCCTAACTATGGCTACACCTTC.

The chain links TRBV25-1 to TRBJ2-5; D is undetermined. Trimming pared 0 bases from V and 5 bases from J, leaving 7 bases between. The CDR3 extends over 13 amino acids. Germline CDR1 is MGHDK and CDR2 is SYGVNS. Here the CDR3 DNA reads TGTGCCAGCAGTGAATACCCTTGGGAGACCCAGTACTTC. Its protein product is CASSEYPWETQYF.

This clone showed up just once. The V call is TRBV7-2, the J call TRBJ2-7; the D call may be TRBD1 or TRBD2 (5 bases each). V dropped 3 bases and J dropped 3 bases, with 12 bases sitting between them. The CDR3 has 14 residues. In germline, CDR1 is SGHTA, CDR2 FQGNSA. This CDR3 reads CASSFEGNYYEQYF. In nucleotides, the CDR3 is TGTGCCAGCAGCTTTGAGGGGAACTACTACGAGCAGTACTTC.

This chain connects TRBV2 to TRBJ2-1; D may be TRBD1 (6 bases). V was shortened by 8 bases and J by 4 bases, with 12 bases between the two germline ends. Germline V CDR1 and CDR2: SNHLY, FYNNEI. This CDR3 contains 13 residues. CDR3 nucleotide sequence: TGTGCCAGCCAATTCGACAGGTACAATGAGCAGTTCTTC. Translated: CASQFDRYNEQFF.

CDR3 amino acids: CASSRIPGTGFTQPQHF. Here the CDR3 DNA reads TGTGCCAGCAGTCGGATCCCCGGGACAGGGTTTACTCAGCCCCAGCATTTT. The chain is built from TRBV28 and TRBJ1-5; 9 bases are shared with TRBD1. V was clipped by 5 bases and J by 6 bases; unmatched bases: 14. Germline CDR1 is MDHEN and CDR2 is SYDVKM. The CDR3 is 17 residues long.

The V call is TRBV18, the J call TRBJ2-1, with TRBD2 matching over 9 bases. This CDR3 has 19 residues. V shed 0 bases, J shed 3 bases, and the junction held 12 bases outside the gene matches. Per the germline V gene, CDR1 is KGHSH and CDR2 is LQKENI. For the CDR3, the DNA is TGTGCCAGCTCACCACCTGGACTAGCGTTGATCGGTAACTACAATGAGCAGTTCTTC. As protein: CASSPPGLALIGNYNEQFF.

In DNA, the CDR3 is TGTGCCTGGAGACTACAGGGGGCAAGTGGAAACACCATATATTTT. Its translation: CAWRLQGASGNTIYF. The chain recombines TRBV30 with TRBJ1-3; the match to TRBD1 covers 9 bases. The CDR3 runs to 15 residues. Germline V gene data show CDR1 as GTSNPN and CDR2 as SVGIG (reference sequence). The V gene end was trimmed by 3 bases and the J gene end by 3 bases; junction bases not matched to a gene: 6.

The chain combines TRBV5-4 with TRBJ2-7; either TRBD1 or TRBD2 may supply D (7 bases each). The CDR3 sequence is 13 residues long. Germline loops: CDR1 SGHNT, CDR2 YYREEE (reference sequence). Trimming took 2 bases from V and 6 from J, leaving 12 bases between them. DNA for the CDR3: TGTGCCAGCAGCTTCGGCAGGGGGGGCGAGCAGTACTTC. Residues: CASSFGRGGEQYF.